The source of this T cell receptor (beta chain) is a study of T-cell reconstitution after alpha-beta-depleted transplantation in children. As it was prepared, the TCRbeta library received unique molecular identifiers. TCRdb re-called the PCR reads with MiXCR, one entry per CDR3 protein. The top ten clones hold roughly 27% of a sample with about 980,000 distinct CDR3 sequences, roughly 31% of them seen once. This clonotype was found a few times. The length of the CDR3 is 15 residues. CDR1 and CDR2 (germline): SGHRS, YFSETQ. Between the trimmed V and J ends, which lost 5 bases and 6 bases, there was a span of 21 bases.

The source of this sequence is a boy younger than two who had a stem cell transplant for SCID, so the T cells may come from the graft donor. J is TRBJ2-7 and V is TRBV5-1, with D possibly being TRBD2 (6 bases). The material was PBMCs, mostly from graft donor cells, obtained 360 days after TCRalphabeta/CD19-depleted stem cell transplant. The CDR3 loop is CASSPRVPKEGEQYF. CDR3 DNA sequence: TGCGCCAGCAGTCCGAGGGTTCCCAAGGAGGGCGAGCAGTACTTC.